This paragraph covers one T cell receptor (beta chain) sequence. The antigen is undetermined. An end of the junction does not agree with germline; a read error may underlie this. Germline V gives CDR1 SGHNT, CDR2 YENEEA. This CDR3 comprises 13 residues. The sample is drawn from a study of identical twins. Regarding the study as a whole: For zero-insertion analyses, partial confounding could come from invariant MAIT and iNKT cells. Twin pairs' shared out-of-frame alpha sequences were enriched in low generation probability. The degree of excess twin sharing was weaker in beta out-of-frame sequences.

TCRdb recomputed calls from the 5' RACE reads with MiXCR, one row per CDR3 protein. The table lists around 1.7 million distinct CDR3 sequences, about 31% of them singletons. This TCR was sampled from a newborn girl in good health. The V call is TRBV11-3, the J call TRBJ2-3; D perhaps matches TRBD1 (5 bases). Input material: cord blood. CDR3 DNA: TGTGCCAGCAGCTTATACGGCACAGGTACGCAGTATTTT. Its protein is CASSLYGTGTQYF.